This T cell receptor beta chain was identified during a study of CD8 T cells in Susac syndrome (dated by TCRdb to about 2019). About the full investigation: Among the Susac syndrome patients who were sequenced, clinically active disease was present in about six and clinical remission was observed in under ten. The clonality of the CD8+ T cell repertoire was compared across about 12 healthy donors, about 14 Susac syndrome patients and 15 multiple sclerosis patients. The study used repertoire sequencing to test whether antigen drove CD8+ T cell activation and differentiation in Susac syndrome. At the time of blood withdrawal, Susac syndrome patients were either therapy-naive, taking corticosteroids (with some also receiving IVIg), or on IVIg alone. Overall study outcomes, separate from this receptor: Clonal expansion was observed in Susac syndrome CD8+ repertoires, with the highest expansion in CD8+ TEMRA cells and greater expansion in clinically active than in remitting patients. Looking at Susac-specific public clones, the researchers identified approximately 15 in the total CD8+ repertoire and several in the CD8+ TEMRA repertoire. The number of individuals in the TCR sequencing and HLA analysis was acknowledged as relatively small.

As for this clonotype: The target of this receptor is not known. Base qualities are not at hand, and no much larger clone is one base apart.

RNA was extracted using the RNeasy kit, and about 0.5 to 1 microgram was reverse transcribed with random hexamers. The immunoSEQ multiplex PCR assay, which covers 54 Vbeta and 13 Jbeta segments, was used to amplify TCR beta CDR3 regions. PCR amplification bias was corrected by using a synthetic template baseline for primer optimization and computational correction. Under the source paper's analysis protocol: Reads were annotated to V, D and J genes according to IMGT and were analyzed with immunoSEQ Analyzer, with only productive sequences retained. Clonality was calculated as one minus the Shannon entropy normalized by log2 of the number of productive unique sequences. Public and private clones were assessed among the 100 most prevalent clones of each patient and control. Clones were defined as Susac-specific if absent from the healthy and MS cohorts, from 1052 published viral clones and from other ImmuneACCESS disease sequences. TCRdb passed the public sequencing reads through fastp at Q25 and MiXCR, retaining productive beta sequences. All rows with the same CDR3 protein become a single entry with the most common DNA and genes. In this record, the V and J calls reflect TCRdb's handling and not the investigators' own analysis. In this sample the table shows about 110,000 distinct CDR3 sequences, 94% of which occur a single time. The ten most abundant clones make up 0.41% of the sample.

High-throughput TCR beta sequencing profiled peripheral blood CD8+ and CD4+ T cells from healthy donors, Susac syndrome patients and multiple sclerosis patients. The Susac syndrome patients fulfilled recently defined diagnostic criteria for definite or probable disease. Bulk CD8+ and CD4+ T cells were purified by magnetic negative isolation, while CD8+ TEMRA cells were enriched using FACS. Blood was drawn into EDTA tubes, processed within 24 hours, and PBMCs were isolated by density gradient centrifugation. PBMCs intended for TCR sequencing were frozen in liquid nitrogen and were later thawed in a 37 degrees C water bath. Purity of sorted or isolated CD4+, CD8+ and CD8+ TEMRA cells was at least 90%. The sequencing sample was made of CD8+ T cells from PBMCs. This TCR derives from a human donor with Susac syndrome.

The CDR3 here reads CSARVEVHPYNEQFF. The bases are TGCAGTGCTAGAGTAGAGGTCCACCCTTACAATGAGCAGTTCTTC. The rearranged segments are TRBV20-1 and TRBJ2-1, with the D segment identity uncertain. V sheds 1 base and J sheds 4 bases, leaving 14 bases between their ends. Its CDR3 holds 15 amino acids, cysteine through phenylalanine. Solely the CDR3 DNA is kept, with 45 bases framed from the first base. Per the germline V gene (reference sequence), DFQATT is the CDR1 and SNEGSKA is the CDR2.